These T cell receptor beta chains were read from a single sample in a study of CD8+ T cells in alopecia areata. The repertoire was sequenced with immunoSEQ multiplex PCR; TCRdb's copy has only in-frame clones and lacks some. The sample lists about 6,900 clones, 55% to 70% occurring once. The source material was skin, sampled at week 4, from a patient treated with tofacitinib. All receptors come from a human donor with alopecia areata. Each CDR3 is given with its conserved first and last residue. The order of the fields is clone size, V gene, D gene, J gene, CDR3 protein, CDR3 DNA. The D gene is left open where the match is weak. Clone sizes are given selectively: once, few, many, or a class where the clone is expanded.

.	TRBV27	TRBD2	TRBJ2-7	CATSRGGKFHEQYF	TGTGCCACGTCCCGGGGAGGGAAGTTCCACGAGCAGTACTTC
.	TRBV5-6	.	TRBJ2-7	CASSLLSSPYEQYF	TGTGCCAGCAGCTTGCTGTCCTCCCCCTACGAGCAGTACTTC
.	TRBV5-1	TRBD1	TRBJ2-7	CASSLEVGQGSHEQYF	TGCGCCAGCAGCTTGGAAGTGGGACAGGGGTCCCACGAGCAGTACTTC
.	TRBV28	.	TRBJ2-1	CASSLGIYEQFF	TGTGCCAGCAGTTTAGGGATATACGAGCAGTTCTTC
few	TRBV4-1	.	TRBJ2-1	CASSQGPLGKGNEQFF	TGCGCCAGCAGCCAGGGACCCCTAGGGAAAGGGAATGAGCAGTTCTTC
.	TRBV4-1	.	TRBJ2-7	CASSQEAASSYEQYF	TGCGCCAGCAGCCAAGAAGCGGCTAGCTCCTACGAGCAGTACTTC
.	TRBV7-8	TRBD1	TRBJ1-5	CASSFAGGSNQPQHF	TGTGCCAGCAGCTTCGCAGGGGGGAGCAATCAGCCCCAGCATTTT
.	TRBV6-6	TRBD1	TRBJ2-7	CASSYIPGQGYEQYF	TGTGCCAGCAGTTACATACCGGGACAGGGTTACGAGCAGTACTTC
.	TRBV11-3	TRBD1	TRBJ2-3	CASSKTGQPTDTQYF	TGTGCCAGCAGCAAAACGGGACAGCCAACAGATACGCAGTATTTT
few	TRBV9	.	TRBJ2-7	CASSPPWNSYEQYF	TGTGCCAGCAGCCCCCCTTGGAACTCCTACGAGCAGTACTTC
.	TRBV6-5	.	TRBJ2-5	CASSPDRLETQYF	TGTGCCAGCAGTCCCGACAGGCTAGAGACCCAGTACTTC
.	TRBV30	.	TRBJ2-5	CAWSWGPSPQETQYF	TGTGCCTGGAGTTGGGGACCCAGCCCGCAAGAGACCCAGTACTTC
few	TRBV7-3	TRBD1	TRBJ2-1	CASSTDRSHNEQFF	TGTGCCAGCAGCACGGACAGGTCCCACAATGAGCAGTTCTTC
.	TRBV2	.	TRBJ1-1	CASRLTANTEAFF	TGTGCCAGCAGGCTGACGGCGAACACTGAAGCTTTCTTT
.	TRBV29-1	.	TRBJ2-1	CSVERPQSSYNEQFF	TGCAGCGTTGAGAGACCGCAGAGCTCCTACAATGAGCAGTTCTTC
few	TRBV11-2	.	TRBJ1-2	CASSLSGTNFFYGYTF	TGTGCCAGCAGCTTATCGGGGACAAACTTTTTCTATGGCTACACCTTC
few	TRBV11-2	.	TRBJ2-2	CASSSRSSNTGELFF	TGTGCCAGCAGCTCCCGGTCTTCGAACACCGGGGAGCTGTTTTTT
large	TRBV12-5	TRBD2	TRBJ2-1	CASGGLAGGLNEQFF	TGTGCTAGTGGTGGACTAGCGGGAGGGCTCAATGAGCAGTTCTTC
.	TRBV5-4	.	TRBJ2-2	CASSLIPRQLNTGELFF	TGTGCCAGCAGCTTAATTCCCCGGCAGCTGAACACCGGGGAGCTGTTTTTT
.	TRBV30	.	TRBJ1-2	CAWSVRGHNYGYTF	TGTGCCTGGAGTGTACGGGGTCATAACTATGGCTACACCTTC
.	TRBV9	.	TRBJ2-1	CASSGRAISSYNEQFF	TGTGCCAGCAGCGGGAGAGCAATCAGCTCCTACAATGAGCAGTTCTTC
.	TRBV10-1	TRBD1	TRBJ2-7	CASSPGTALGSYGQYF	TGCGCCAGCAGTCCCGGGACAGCTCTCGGGTCCTACGGGCAGTACTTC
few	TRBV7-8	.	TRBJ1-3	CASSYRQAHSGNTIYF	TGTGCCAGCAGCTACAGACAGGCCCACTCTGGAAACACCATATATTTT
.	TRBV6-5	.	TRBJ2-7	CASSYDSDYEQYF	TGTGCCAGCAGTTACGACAGCGACTACGAGCAGTACTTC
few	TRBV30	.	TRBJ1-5	CAWNRDGGNQPQHF	TGTGCCTGGAACAGGGACGGGGGCAATCAGCCCCAGCATTTT
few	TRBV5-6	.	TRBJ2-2	CASSRWGLTGELFF	TGTGCCAGCAGCCGTTGGGGGCTTACCGGGGAGCTGTTTTTT
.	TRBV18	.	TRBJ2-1	CASSSPSGYDYREQFF	TGTGCCAGCTCATCACCATCCGGGTATGACTACAGGGAGCAGTTCTTC
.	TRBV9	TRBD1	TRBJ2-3	CASSVGGTGKLTDTQYF	TGTGCCAGCAGCGTAGGAGGGACAGGGAAGCTCACAGATACGCAGTATTTT
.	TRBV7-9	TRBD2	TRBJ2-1	CASSLLGLAGRGEQFF	TGTGCCAGCAGCTTATTGGGACTAGCGGGTAGGGGTGAGCAGTTCTTC
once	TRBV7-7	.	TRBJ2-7	CASSPGTGSVTYEQYF	TGTGCTAGCAGCCCGGGAACAGGGTCCGTAACCTACGAGCAGTACTTC
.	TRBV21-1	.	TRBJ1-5	CASSNGSGAHQPQHF	TGTGCCAGCAGCAACGGGTCAGGGGCCCATCAGCCCCAGCATTTT
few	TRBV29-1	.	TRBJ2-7	CSVVVGASYEQYF	TGCAGCGTTGTGGTAGGGGCCTCCTACGAGCAGTACTTC
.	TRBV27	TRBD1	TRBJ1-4	CASRDRGLATNEKLFF	TGTGCCAGCAGAGACAGGGGATTGGCAACTAATGAAAAACTGTTTTTT
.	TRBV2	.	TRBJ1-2	CASRKVDLDGYTF	TGTGCCAGCAGGAAGGTGGACTTAGATGGCTACACCTTC
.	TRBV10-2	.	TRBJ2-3	CASSDAGGSSTDTQYF	TGCGCCAGCAGTGACGCAGGCGGGTCTAGCACAGATACGCAGTATTTT
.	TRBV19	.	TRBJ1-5	CASSREVFQPQHF	TGTGCCAGTAGTCGGGAGGTATTTCAGCCCCAGCATTTT
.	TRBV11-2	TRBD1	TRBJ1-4	CASSLGQISNEKLFF	TGTGCCAGCAGCTTGGGACAGATCTCTAATGAAAAACTGTTTTTT
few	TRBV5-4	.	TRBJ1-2	CASSLWLSRDGYTF	TGTGCCAGCAGCTTGTGGTTGTCTAGAGACGGCTACACCTTC
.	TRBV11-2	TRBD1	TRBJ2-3	CASSLEVDRGKRDTQYF	TGTGCCAGCAGCTTAGAAGTGGACAGGGGAAAGAGGGATACGCAGTATTTT
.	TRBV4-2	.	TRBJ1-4	CASSPIMGQTEKLFF	TGTGCCAGCAGCCCGATAATGGGGCAGACTGAAAAACTGTTTTTT
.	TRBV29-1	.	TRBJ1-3	CSVKDRQGRAGNTIYF	TGCAGCGTTAAAGACCGTCAGGGACGAGCTGGAAACACCATATATTTT
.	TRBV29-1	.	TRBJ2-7	CSVEGAPPYEQYF	TGCAGCGTTGAGGGGGCCCCTCCCTACGAGCAGTACTTC
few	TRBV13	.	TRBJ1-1	CASSLSAVPEAFF	TGTGCCAGCAGCCTATCGGCTGTCCCTGAAGCTTTCTTT
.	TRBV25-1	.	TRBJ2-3	CASSEYMGDTQYF	TGTGCCAGCAGTGAATATATGGGAGATACGCAGTATTTT
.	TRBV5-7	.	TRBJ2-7	CASSLNYLEQYF	TGTGCCAGCAGCTTGAACTATCTCGAGCAGTACTTC
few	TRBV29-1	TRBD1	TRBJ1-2	CSVRGQGRYGYTF	TGCAGCGTCAGAGGACAGGGGCGATATGGCTACACCTTC
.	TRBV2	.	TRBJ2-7	CASSEFSSPLYEQYF	TGTGCCAGCAGTGAATTCAGCTCGCCCTTATACGAGCAGTACTTC
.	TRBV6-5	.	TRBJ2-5	CASSYRETQYF	TGTGCCAGCAGTTATAGAGAGACCCAGTACTTC
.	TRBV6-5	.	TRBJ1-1	CASSLQDSNTEAFF	TGTGCCAGCAGCCTACAGGACTCGAACACTGAAGCTTTCTTT
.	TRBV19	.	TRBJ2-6	CASNPSSGANVLTF	TGTGCCAGTAATCCCTCCTCTGGGGCCAACGTCCTGACTTTC
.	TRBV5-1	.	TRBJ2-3	CASSAGLNTDTQYF	TGCGCCAGCAGCGCGGGGCTAAACACAGATACGCAGTATTTT